This TCR beta chain was observed in a study of blood T cell repertoires in COVID-19. Overall study: COVID-19 samples collected from the United States, Italy and Spain covered acute and convalescent phases. PBMCs, B-cell-depleted T cells, or T cells provided the cDNA or gDNA that made up the material.

Per germline, CDR1 PRHDT and CDR2 FYEKMQ (reference sequence). Trimming left V 0 bases short and J 4 bases short, with 10 bases between. The CDR3 sequence is 15 residues long. In the authors' methods: Amplification from reference gene primers served as the basis for estimated nucleated cell counts. TCRdb's table, derived via immunoSEQ multiplex PCR, lists solely in-frame clones and lacks some. V and J calls and clone size are copied from that table; D and trimming were computed from the DNA. The table records about 380,000 clones, less than 85% of them present only once. The rearrangement links TRBV13 to TRBJ2-1; tentative D call: TRBD2 (5 bases). Specimen: peripheral blood. The TCR sequence derives from a young woman with acute or convalescent COVID-19. CDR3 region: CASSLGSGLYNEQFF. The DNA of the CDR3 is TGTGCCAGCAGCTTAGGGTCGGGATTATACAATGAGCAGTTCTTC.